This TCR beta chain stems from a study of somatic mutations in cytotoxic T cells in rheumatoid arthritis (dated by TCRdb to 2016 to 2017). With regard to the full study: Patient peripheral blood (about 29 ml EDTA) was drawn right after diagnosis and before any treatment started. A FACSAria II or Sony SH800 was used to flow-sort some V beta antibody-stained T-cell populations at nearly 100% purity, and TCRB sequencing was also done on sorted V beta1+ cells. In newly diagnosed rheumatoid arthritis without treatment, the study examined if expanded CD8+ T-cell clones harbor somatic mutations, relying on TCRB deep sequencing to characterize clonality. TCRB deep sequencing covered about 60 patients with rheumatoid arthritis along with about 20 healthy controls. Patient and control groups had essentially identical median ages. Overall study results and their limits: CD8+ clonality increased with age in patients (Spearman r ~ 0.49) but not in healthy controls. Several identical CD8+ TCRB sequences were found in both blood and synovial fluid, and in about an eighth of the roughly 60 patients the largest CD8+ clone exceeded 20% of CD8+ cells. Rheumatoid arthritis patients and age-matched healthy controls did not significantly differ in CD8+ T-cell clonality. The slight TRBV07 underrepresentation in patients was not adjusted for multiple comparisons. Viral specificity could not be ruled out by absence from virus-specific databases, and the antigen targets of the expanded CD8+ clones remained unknown.

TCRB CDR3 sequencing used the immunoSEQ assay on genomic DNA. In the authors' own workflow: Only a few patient CD8+ clones larger than 1% matched published virus-specific TCRB sequences when compared against them. Nothing other than productive TCRB rearrangements was included in the analyses. Clonality was expressed as a Shannon entropy-based productive clonality index, with each clone defined by a unique TCRB CDR3 sequence. Repertoire overlap between two samples was calculated from the template counts of each clone relative to total templates per sample. V-gene usage from TCRB sequencing and V-gene usage measured by flow cytometry were correlated (Spearman r of 0.61). Entries here come from immuneACCESS through TCRdb and include only in-frame sequences with V and J called. Some clones fail to appear in such tables; in the studies checked, an unresolved V gene covers under half of the shortfall, and the cause of the remainder is unknown. The V and J calls and the clone size are those of that table, but D and trimming were determined from the DNA. In this sample the table shows 27,000 or so clones, roughly 86% of which occur a single time. The ten biggest clones cover over 9% of the sample.

The junction shows trimming of 4 bases on V and 3 bases on J, plus 13 bases between the germline ends. CDR1 is given as SEHNR and CDR2 as FQNEAQ, both from the germline V gene (reference sequence). Including cysteine and phenylalanine, the CDR3 has 15 amino acids. Of the read, only the CDR3 DNA is kept; its 45 bases are in frame from base 1. To note about this clone: Its recognized antigen is unknown. No base quality values were provided; no much bigger clone lies one nucleotide off.

CD4+ and CD8+ cells were isolated by positive magnetic bead selection on an AutoMACS, and purity was checked by flow cytometry. A TCR V beta antibody panel was used in flow cytometry to screen first for clonal expansions, which were then characterized by TCRB deep sequencing of sorted CD8+ fractions. Isolation of peripheral blood mononuclear cells was done through Ficoll-Paque PLUS density gradient separation. DNA was extracted from CD4-enriched, CD8-enriched or PBMC samples with Nucleospin Tissue or Tissue XS kits and quantified with a Qubit 2.0 fluorometer. The receptor's source is an adult with rheumatoid arthritis. The V and J segments used are TRBV7-9 and TRBJ2-1; TRBD1 is perhaps the D gene, given 5 matching bases. The sequencing sample was made of CD8+ T cells sorted from blood. The CDR3 protein: CASSSQSRGYNEQFF. The base sequence is TGTGCCAGCAGCTCTCAGAGTAGGGGCTACAATGAGCAGTTCTTC.